This TCR beta chain appears in the sequencing data of a study of blood T cells in healthy people across ages. Germline lookup yields CDR1 SGHRS and CDR2 YFSETQ. The junction had 10 bases not matched to a gene; V was cut back by 4 bases and J by 2 bases. This CDR3 is 16 amino acids long. Study-level results: Roughly linear declines in TCR beta diversity per million T cells occurred with age.

A sample-barcoded 5' primer and a J-beta primer mix were used in a second PCR of roughly 7 to 12 cycles. A single record per CDR3 protein comes from TCRdb applying MiXCR to the 5' RACE reads. The sample lists over a million distinct CDR3 sequences; around 59% were seen once. This clonotype turned up a few times. Antigen specificity is unknown. Sequenced: blood. The V call is TRBV5-1, the J call TRBJ2-3; 7 positions match TRBD2. The TCR originated in a man younger than 35 in good health. In DNA form, the CDR3 reads TGCGCCAGCAGCCTGAGGCTAGCGGAGTTCACAGATACGCAGTATTTT. It is translated as CASSLRLAEFTDTQYF.